This entry describes one TCR beta chain. PCR amplification relied on 60 Vbeta primers (plus 13 Jbeta primers). TCRdb's table, derived via immunoSEQ multiplex PCR, lists solely in-frame clones and lacks some. Found here are roughly 130,000 clones, approximately 72% of them singletons; the top ten hold approximately 1.4%. The CDR3 extends over 12 amino acids. V gave up 6 bases and J gave up 7 bases, with 10 bases separating them. Germline V gene data show CDR1 as SNHLY and CDR2 as FYNNEI. The data originate from a study of cytomegalovirus exposure and HLA in healthy donors. The V call is TRBV2, the J call TRBJ2-1; possible D gene TRBD2, 6 bases. The sequenced sample consisted of PBMCs. The receptor was derived from a young man in good health and CMV-seronegative. The CDR3 region has the DNA TGTGCCAGCAGGGGGGGATTTAATGAGCAGTTCTTC. Amino acids: CASRGGFNEQFF.